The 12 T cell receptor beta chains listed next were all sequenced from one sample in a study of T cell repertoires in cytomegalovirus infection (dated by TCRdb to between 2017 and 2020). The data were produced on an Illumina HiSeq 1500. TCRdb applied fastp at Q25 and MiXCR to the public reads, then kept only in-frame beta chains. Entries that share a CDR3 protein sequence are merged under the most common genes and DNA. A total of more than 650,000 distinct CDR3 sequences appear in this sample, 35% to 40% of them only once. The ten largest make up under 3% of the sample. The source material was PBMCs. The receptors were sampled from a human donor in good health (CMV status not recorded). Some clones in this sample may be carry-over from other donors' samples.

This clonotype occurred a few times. The CDR3 DNA reads as TGCGCCAGCAGCCAAGATCCGGGGGATTCCTATGGCTACACCTTC. Residues: CASSQDPGDSYGYTF. The J gene is TRBJ1-2, the V gene TRBV4-3; D is possibly TRBD1 (5 bases). The germline V gene encodes CDR1 LGHNA and CDR2 YSLEER. Trimming stripped 0 bases from V and 4 bases from J, with 12 bases between. The CDR3 loop spans 15 amino acids.

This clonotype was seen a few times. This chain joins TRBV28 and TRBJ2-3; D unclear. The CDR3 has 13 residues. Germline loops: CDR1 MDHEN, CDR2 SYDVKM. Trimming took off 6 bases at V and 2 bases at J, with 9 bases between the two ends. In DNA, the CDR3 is TGTGCCAGCAGCCCGACCAACACAGATACGCAGTATTTT. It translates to CASSPTNTDTQYF.

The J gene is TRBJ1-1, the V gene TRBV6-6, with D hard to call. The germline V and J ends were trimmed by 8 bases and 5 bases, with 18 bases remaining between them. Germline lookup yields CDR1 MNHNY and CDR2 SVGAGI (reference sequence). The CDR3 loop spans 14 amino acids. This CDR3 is CASGMTGVRTEAFF. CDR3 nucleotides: TGTGCCAGCGGGATGACGGGAGTGAGGACTGAAGCTTTCTTT.

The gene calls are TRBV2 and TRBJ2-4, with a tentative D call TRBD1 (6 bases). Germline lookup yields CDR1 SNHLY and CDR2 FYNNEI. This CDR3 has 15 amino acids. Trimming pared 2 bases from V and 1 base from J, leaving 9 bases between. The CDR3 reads CASSEQGQAKNIQYF. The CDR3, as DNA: TGTGCCAGCAGTGAACAGGGGCAGGCCAAAAACATTCAGTACTTC.

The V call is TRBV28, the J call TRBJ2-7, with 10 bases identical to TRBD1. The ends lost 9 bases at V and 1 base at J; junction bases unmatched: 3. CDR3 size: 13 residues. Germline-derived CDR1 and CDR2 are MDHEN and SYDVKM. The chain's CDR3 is CASGTGESYEQYF. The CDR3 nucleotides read TGTGCCAGTGGGACAGGGGAGTCCTACGAGCAGTACTTC.

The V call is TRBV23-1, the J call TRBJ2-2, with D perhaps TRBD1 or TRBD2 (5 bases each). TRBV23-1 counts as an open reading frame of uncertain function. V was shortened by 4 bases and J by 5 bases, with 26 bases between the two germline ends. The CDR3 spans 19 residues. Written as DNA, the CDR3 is TGCGCCAGCAGTCTTCACCGGGACCCACGCCCGAGGAAGACCGGGGAGCTGTTTTTT. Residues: CASSLHRDPRPRKTGELFF.

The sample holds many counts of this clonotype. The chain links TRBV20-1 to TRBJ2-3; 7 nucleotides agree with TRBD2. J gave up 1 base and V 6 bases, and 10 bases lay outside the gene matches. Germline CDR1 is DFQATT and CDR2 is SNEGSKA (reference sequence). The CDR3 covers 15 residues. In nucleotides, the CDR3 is TGCAGTGCCCCCAAGGGCGGGAGCCGCACAGATACGCAGTATTTT. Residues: CSAPKGGSRTDTQYF.

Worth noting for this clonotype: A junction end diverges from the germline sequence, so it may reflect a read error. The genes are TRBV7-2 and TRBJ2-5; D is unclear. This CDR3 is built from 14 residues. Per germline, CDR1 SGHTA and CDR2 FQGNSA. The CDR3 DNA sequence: TGTGCCAGCAGCTTAGGGTGGGGTCAAGGGACCCAGTACTTC. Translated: CASSLGWGQGTQYF.

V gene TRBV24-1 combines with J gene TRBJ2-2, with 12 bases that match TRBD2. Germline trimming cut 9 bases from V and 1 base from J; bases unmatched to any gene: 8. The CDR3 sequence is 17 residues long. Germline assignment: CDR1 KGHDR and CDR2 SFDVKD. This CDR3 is CATRDTGLAGNTGELFF. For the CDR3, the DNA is TGTGCCACCCGGGACACGGGACTAGCGGGGAACACCGGGGAGCTGTTTTTT.

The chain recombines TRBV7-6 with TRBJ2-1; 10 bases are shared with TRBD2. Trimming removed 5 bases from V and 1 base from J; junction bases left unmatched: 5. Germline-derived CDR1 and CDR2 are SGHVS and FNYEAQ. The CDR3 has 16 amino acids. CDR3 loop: CASSPVAGGSYNEQFF. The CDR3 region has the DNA TGTGCCAGCAGCCCCGTAGCGGGAGGATCCTACAATGAGCAGTTCTTC.

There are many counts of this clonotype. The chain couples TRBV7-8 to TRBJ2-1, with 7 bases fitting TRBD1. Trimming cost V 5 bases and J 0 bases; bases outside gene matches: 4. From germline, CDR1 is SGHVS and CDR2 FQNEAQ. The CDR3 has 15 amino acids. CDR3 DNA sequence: TGTGCCAGCAGCCTACAGGGGAGCTCCTACAATGAGCAGTTCTTC. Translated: CASSLQGSSYNEQFF.

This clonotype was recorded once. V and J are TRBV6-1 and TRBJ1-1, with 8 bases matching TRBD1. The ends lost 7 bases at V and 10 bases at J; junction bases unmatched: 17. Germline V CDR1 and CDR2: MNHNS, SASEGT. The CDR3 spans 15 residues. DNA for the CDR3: TGTGCCAGCAATCCTTCTAACAGGGGGTACTTAGGAGCTTTCTTT. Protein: CASNPSNRGYLGAFF.